The present entry profiles one T cell receptor beta chain with its context. Clones were read by immunoSEQ multiplex PCR, and TCRdb kept only the in-frame ones, dropping some. The top ten hold around 7% of the sample, which has approximately 390,000 clones, around 89% seen once. The entry originates in a study of blood T cell repertoires in COVID-19. This TCR came from a man aged 18 to 35 with active or convalescent COVID-19. Sequencing was performed on peripheral blood.

The CDR3 DNA sequence: TGTGCCAGCTTCGGGGGGGCCAAAAGGAATGGCAATCAGCCCCAGCATTTT. Protein: CASFGGAKRNGNQPQHF. The V and J genes are TRBV28 and TRBJ1-5; D is possibly TRBD1 (6 bases). V was pared by 8 bases and J by 2 bases, with 22 bases between. CDR1 and CDR2 (germline): MDHEN, SYDVKM. The CDR3 sequence is 17 residues long.